The 5 T cell receptor beta chains below were found in one sample sequenced in a study of PD-1 blockade in mismatch repair-deficient tumors. Libraries were prepared by immunoSEQ multiplex PCR; TCRdb keeps only in-frame clonotypes and omits some of them. The table shows 130,000 or so clones, with roughly nine tenths occurring only once. The sample here was peripheral blood, taken 44 weeks after starting pembrolizumab. The receptors stem from an adult with mismatch repair-deficient cancer.

The genes are TRBV5-1 and TRBJ2-5; 15 nucleotides agree with TRBD2. CDR3 size: 16 residues. Germline V gene data show CDR1 as SGHRS and CDR2 as YFSETQ. V shed 0 bases and J 7 bases; nucleotides not matched to a gene: 4. The CDR3 spells CASSLGGLAGGGTQYF. In nucleotides, the CDR3 is TGCGCCAGCAGCTTGGGGGGACTAGCGGGAGGAGGGACCCAGTACTTC.

The chain has TRBV21-1 and TRBJ2-6; TRBD1 was called by the table and not checked on the DNA. TRBV21-1 is assigned pseudogene status. The CDR3 is 22 amino acids. For the CDR3, the DNA is TGTGCCAGCAGCAAAAAAGGTAGACAGGGTCTGACGTTTTTTTCTGGGGCCAACGTCCTGACTTTC. Its translation is CASSKKGRQGLTFFSGANVLTF.

The rearrangement links TRBV30 to TRBJ2-5, with D possibly matching TRBD2 (6 bases). This CDR3 is 15 amino acids long. Germline V gene sequence: CDR1 GTSNPN, CDR2 SVGIG (reference sequence). V lost 4 bases and J lost 5, with 20 bases in between. The DNA for the CDR3 is TGTGCCTGGACCTCCCATTGGGAGGAGAGTGAGACCCAGTACTTC. It translates to CAWTSHWEESETQYF.

There are a few counts of this clone. The V and J genes are TRBV6-1 and TRBJ2-7; 8 nucleotides match TRBD2. CDR1 is MNHNS and CDR2 is SASEGT in the germline V gene. The junction had 4 bases not matched to a gene; V was cut back by 6 bases and J by 3 bases. The CDR3 runs to 13 residues. CDR3 nucleotide sequence: TGTGCCAGCAGGCCGGGAGGGATCTACGAGCAGTACTTC. Translating gives CASRPGGIYEQYF.

The chain's CDR3 is CASSLGTGHYGYTF. The CDR3 DNA is TGTGCCAGCAGTTTAGGGACAGGGCACTATGGCTACACCTTC. The chain couples TRBV28 to TRBJ1-2, with 9 bases that match TRBD1. This CDR3 is built from 14 residues. Germline lookup yields CDR1 MDHEN and CDR2 SYDVKM. J was trimmed by 3 bases and V by 2 bases; bases with no gene match: 1.